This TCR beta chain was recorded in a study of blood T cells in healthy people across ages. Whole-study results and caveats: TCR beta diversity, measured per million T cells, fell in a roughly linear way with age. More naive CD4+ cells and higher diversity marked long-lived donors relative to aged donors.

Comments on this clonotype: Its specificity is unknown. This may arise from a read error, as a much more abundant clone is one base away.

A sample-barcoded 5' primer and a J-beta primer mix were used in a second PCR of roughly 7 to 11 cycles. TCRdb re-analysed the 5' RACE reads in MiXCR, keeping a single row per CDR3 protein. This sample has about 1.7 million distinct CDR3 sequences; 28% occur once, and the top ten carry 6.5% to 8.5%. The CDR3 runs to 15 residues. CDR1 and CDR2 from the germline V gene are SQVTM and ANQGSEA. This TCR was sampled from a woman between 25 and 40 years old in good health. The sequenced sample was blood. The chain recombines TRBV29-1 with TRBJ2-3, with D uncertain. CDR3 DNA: TGCAGCGCTGAAGATGTCAAGCAAGGCACAGATACGCAGTATTTT. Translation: CSAEDVKQGTDTQYF.